One and the same sample provided the 4 T cell receptor beta chains below, sequenced in a study of cytomegalovirus exposure and HLA in healthy donors. Use of 60 Vbeta and 13 Jbeta primers characterized the PCR. Assay: immunoSEQ multiplex PCR; the TCRdb copy retains only in-frame clones and omits some. The repertoire holds roughly 140,000 clones, about four fifths seen once, with 2.5% in the top ten. Sequencing was performed on PBMCs. These receptor sequences come from a male donor in good health and CMV-seronegative.

This clone has only a few counts. For the CDR3, the DNA is TGTGCCAGCAGCGGACTAGCGGGAGTGGATACGCAGTATTTT. As protein: CASSGLAGVDTQYF. The J gene is TRBJ2-3, the V gene TRBV7-2; TRBD2 matches 13 bases. There are 14 residues in the CDR3. Germline CDR1 reads SGHTA; CDR2 reads FQGNSA. Trimming cost V 5 bases and J 6 bases; bases outside gene matches: 2.

V gene TRBV18 combines with J gene TRBJ2-5, with D hard to call. Trimming shortened V by 3 bases and J by 5 bases, and 7 bases separated the two germline ends. Per the germline V gene, CDR1 is KGHSH and CDR2 is LQKENI. The length of the CDR3 is 12 residues. The CDR3 nucleotides are TGTGCCAGCTCACCCCCTGAGGAGACCCAGTACTTC. This encodes CASSPPEETQYF.

The chain carries TRBV29-1 and TRBJ1-1; no reliable D call. The CDR3 covers 12 residues. Trimming shortened V by 7 bases and J by 2 bases, and 11 bases separated the two germline ends. Germline V CDR1 and CDR2: SQVTM, ANQGSEA. The chain's CDR3 is CSAEGVNTEAFF. The CDR3 DNA sequence: TGCAGCGCCGAGGGAGTAAACACTGAAGCTTTCTTT. The full variable domain, its missing parts supplied by reference TRBV29-1 and TRBJ1-1, is SAVISQKPSRDICQRGTSLTIQCQVDSQVTMMFWYRQQPGQSLTLIATANQGSEATYESGFVIDKFPISRPNLTFSTLTVSNMSPEDSSIYLCSAEGVNTEAFFGQGTRLTVV.

The genes are TRBV19 and TRBJ2-3, with 8 bases fitting TRBD1. The V gene end was trimmed by 5 bases and the J gene end by 3 bases; junction bases not matched to a gene: 7. From germline, CDR1 is LNHDA and CDR2 SQIVND (reference sequence). This CDR3 is 15 amino acids long. In DNA form, the CDR3 reads TGTGCCAGTAGTTCAGGACAGGGTTGGACAGATACGCAGTATTTT. As protein: CASSSGQGWTDTQYF.